The clone carrying this TCR beta chain occurred a few times. Its antigen is as yet unknown. These data come from a study of T cell repertoires in cytomegalovirus infection. Study context: A matching HLA type, together with CMV infection, was signaled by public TCR beta signatures.

TCRdb re-analysed the reads in MiXCR, keeping a single row per CDR3 protein. The sample lists about 310,000 distinct CDR3 sequences, roughly 25% occurring once. The germline V gene has CDR1 LNHDA and CDR2 SQIVND (reference sequence). This CDR3 is built from 12 residues. V gave up 4 bases and J gave up 9 bases; unmatched junction bases: 2. The chain couples TRBV19 to TRBJ2-3, with 9 bases identical to TRBD2. The clonotype was recovered from a human donor in good health (CMV status not recorded). Some clones in this sample may be carry-over from other donors' samples. The specimen was cultured PBMCs, collected from culture after CMV antigen stimulation. The CDR3 region is CASSTGLATQYF. The CDR3 coding sequence is TGTGCCAGTAGTACTGGACTAGCGACGCAGTATTTT.